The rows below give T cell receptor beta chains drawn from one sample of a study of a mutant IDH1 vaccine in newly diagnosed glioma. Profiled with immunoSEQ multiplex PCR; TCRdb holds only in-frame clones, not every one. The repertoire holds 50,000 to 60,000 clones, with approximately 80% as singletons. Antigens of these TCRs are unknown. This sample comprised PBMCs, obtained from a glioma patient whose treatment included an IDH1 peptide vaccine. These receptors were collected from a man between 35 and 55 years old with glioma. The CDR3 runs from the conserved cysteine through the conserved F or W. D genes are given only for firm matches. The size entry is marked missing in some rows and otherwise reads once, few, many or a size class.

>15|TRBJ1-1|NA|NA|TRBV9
TGTGCCAGCAGCGAGTCGGGCGCGCTCGGCACTGAAGCTTTCTTT
CASSESGALGTEAFF
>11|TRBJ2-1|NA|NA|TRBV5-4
TGTGCCAGCAACACCCTCGGGGAGCAGTTCTTC
CASNTLGEQFF
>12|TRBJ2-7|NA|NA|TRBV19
TGTGCCAGTAGTACCGGGACATACGAGCAGTACTTC
CASSTGTYEQYF
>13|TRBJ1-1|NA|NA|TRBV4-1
TGCGCCAGCAGCCAAGGGCCCGTTGGTGAAGCTTTCTTT
CASSQGPVGEAFF
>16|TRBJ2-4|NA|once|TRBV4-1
TGCGCCAGCAGCCAAGTTGGGACCCTAGCCAAAAACATTCAGTACTTC
CASSQVGTLAKNIQYF
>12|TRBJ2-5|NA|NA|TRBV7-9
TGTGCCAGCAGCTTGAACAGAGAGACCCAGTACTTC
CASSLNRETQYF
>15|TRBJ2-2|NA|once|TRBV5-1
TGCGCCAGCAAGCCAGCTACTGGGGACACCGGGGAGCTGTTTTTT
CASKPATGDTGELFF
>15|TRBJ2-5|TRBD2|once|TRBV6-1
TGTGCCAGCAGTGAAGACCCGGGGGGGCGGGAGACCCAGTACTTC
CASSEDPGGRETQYF
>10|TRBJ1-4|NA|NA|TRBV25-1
TGTGCCAGCAGACAAGAAAAACTGTTTTTT
CASRQEKLFF
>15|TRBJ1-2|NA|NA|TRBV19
TGTGCCAGTAGGAAAGAGGGCCTAGCTAACTATGGCTACACCTTC
CASRKEGLANYGYTF
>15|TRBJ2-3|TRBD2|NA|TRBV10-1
TGCGCCAGCAGTTTAGCGGGGGCCGAGGGATATACGCAGTATTTT
CASSLAGAEGYTQYF
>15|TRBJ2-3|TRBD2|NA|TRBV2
TGTGCCAGCAGTACGTTCGGGGGGACCACAGATACGCAGTATTTT
CASSTFGGTTDTQYF